The rows below give T cell receptor beta chains drawn from one sample of a study of read filtering for tumor transcriptome and immune sequencing. TCRdb called the reads again in MiXCR, with one record for every CDR3 protein. This sample has over 55,000 distinct CDR3 sequences, with approximately 14% found just once. Sequenced sample: a population of CD138-negative cells sorted from bone marrow. These receptors were collected from a donor at least 40 years old with multiple myeloma. CDR3s include the opening cysteine and the closing phenylalanine or tryptophan. D genes are given only for firm matches. Some rows have no size entry. The others give once, few or many, or a class for an expanded clone.

length: 17
V: TRBV18
J: TRBJ2-3
size: many
D: -
DNA: TGTGCCAGCTCACCAGTTGGGGGCGTCGGGAACACAGATACGCAGTATTTT
CDR3: CASSPVGGVGNTDTQYF

length: 12
V: TRBV10-1
J: TRBJ2-5
size: -
D: -
DNA: TGCGCCAGCCGTGAGTCCGAAGGGACCCAGTACTTC
CDR3: CASRESEGTQYF

length: 15
V: TRBV9
J: TRBJ2-3
size: -
D: TRBD2
DNA: TGTGCCAGCAGCGTTCTAGCGGGGGCCTCAGATACGCAGTATTTT
CDR3: CASSVLAGASDTQYF

length: 14
V: TRBV7-8
J: TRBJ1-5
size: -
D: -
DNA: TGTGCCAGCAGCTTAGGGGTGGTAGGGCAGCCCCAGCATTTT
CDR3: CASSLGVVGQPQHF

length: 14
V: TRBV3-1
J: TRBJ1-2
size: many
D: -
DNA: TGTGCCAGCAGCCCCACGCCCGGGACATTTGGCTACACCTTC
CDR3: CASSPTPGTFGYTF

length: 13
V: TRBV29-1
J: TRBJ1-1
size: many
D: TRBD1
DNA: TGCAGCGTGGGGACAGAACCCCACACTGAAGCTTTCTTT
CDR3: CSVGTEPHTEAFF

length: 16
V: TRBV7-3
J: TRBJ2-3
size: many
D: -
DNA: TGTGCCAGCAGCTTCCGGCAGACCGGTCCCACAGATACGCAGTATTTT
CDR3: CASSFRQTGPTDTQYF

length: 16
V: TRBV28
J: TRBJ2-5
size: -
D: TRBD1
DNA: TGTGCCAGCAGTTTGGGACAGGGAGGAGGGCAAGAGACCCAGTACTTC
CDR3: CASSLGQGGGQETQYF

length: 15
V: TRBV5-1
J: TRBJ2-1
size: many
D: TRBD2
DNA: TGCGCCAGCAGCTTCGGCCTAGCGGGAACCAGTGAGCAGTTCTTC
CDR3: CASSFGLAGTSEQFF

length: 16
V: TRBV7-9
J: TRBJ1-3
size: -
D: TRBD1
DNA: TGTGCCAGCAGCTCTGGGACAGGGGGCGCCGGAAACACCATATATTTT
CDR3: CASSSGTGGAGNTIYF

length: 16
V: TRBV20-1
J: TRBJ2-1
size: -
D: TRBD2
DNA: TGCAGTGCCGGGGACCTAGCGGGAGCCGTAAACGATGAGCAGTCCTTC
CDR3: CSAGDLAGAVNDEQSF

length: 16
V: TRBV4-3
J: TRBJ2-3
size: many
D: TRBD2
DNA: TGCGCCAGCAGCCAAGGGGCTAGCGGGAGGCGGGATACGCAGTATTTT
CDR3: CASSQGASGRRDTQYF

length: 14
V: TRBV28
J: TRBJ1-1
size: many
D: -
DNA: TGTGCCAGCAGTTTTTCAGGGCGGGTGGCTGAAGCTTTCTTT
CDR3: CASSFSGRVAEAFF

length: 14
V: TRBV25-1
J: TRBJ2-1
size: -
D: TRBD2
DNA: TGTGCCAGCAGTGCACAGACTAGCGGGCATGAGCAGTTCTTC
CDR3: CASSAQTSGHEQFF

length: 14
V: TRBV2
J: TRBJ2-7
size: -
D: -
DNA: TGTGCCAGCCCACCCGGCGAGGCCACCTACGAGCAGTACTTC
CDR3: CASPPGEATYEQYF

length: 13
V: TRBV28
J: TRBJ1-5
size: many
D: -
DNA: TGTGCCAGCAAAGGTGGAATATATCAGCCCCAGCATTTT
CDR3: CASKGGIYQPQHF

length: 18
V: TRBV18
J: TRBJ1-1
size: many
D: TRBD1
DNA: TGTGCCAGCTCACCACTTCTCGGGAACAGGGGGGGGAACACTGAAGCTTTCTTT
CDR3: CASSPLLGNRGGNTEAFF

length: 11
V: TRBV6-2/TRBV6-3
J: TRBJ1-1
size: many
D: -
DNA: TGTGCCAGCAGTTCTCCCTCTGAAGCTTTCTTT
CDR3: CASSSPSEAFF

length: 16
V: TRBV7-3
J: TRBJ2-6
size: many
D: TRBD1
DNA: TGTGCCAGCAGCACCGGGACAGGGGCGGAGGCCAACGTCCTGACTTTC
CDR3: CASSTGTGAEANVLTF

length: 14
V: TRBV14
J: TRBJ2-1
size: many
D: -
DNA: TGTGCCAGCAGCCAAGATTTAACGTACAATGAGCAGTTCTTC
CDR3: CASSQDLTYNEQFF

length: 13
V: TRBV19
J: TRBJ2-1
size: -
D: -
DNA: TGTGCCAGTAGTGTTCGATCTCACAATGAGCAGTTCTTC
CDR3: CASSVRSHNEQFF

length: 14
V: TRBV29-1
J: TRBJ1-2
size: few
D: -
DNA: TGCAGCGTTGGGGAGACAGGTTTTAACTATGGCTACACCTTC
CDR3: CSVGETGFNYGYTF

length: 16
V: TRBV27
J: TRBJ2-3
size: few
D: TRBD2
DNA: TGTGCCAGCAGTGGGGGACTAGCGGGGTTCACAGATACGCAGTATTTT
CDR3: CASSGGLAGFTDTQYF

length: 11
V: TRBV20-1
J: TRBJ2-3
size: many
D: TRBD2
DNA: TGCAGTGCGCTAGCGGCGGATACGCAGTATTTT
CDR3: CSALAADTQYF

length: 17
V: TRBV7-9
J: TRBJ2-3
size: many
D: TRBD2
DNA: TGTGCCAGCAGCCCCCCCCCTAGCGGGAGGGGCACAGATACGCAGTATTTT
CDR3: CASSPPPSGRGTDTQYF

length: 16
V: TRBV28
J: TRBJ2-1
size: -
D: -
DNA: TGTGCCAGCAGTTTTGACGGGCGAGGTTCCTACAGTGAGCAGTTCTTC
CDR3: CASSFDGRGSYSEQFF

length: 10
V: TRBV29-1
J: TRBJ2-5
size: many
D: -
DNA: TGCAGCGCCTCCTGGGAGACCCAGTACTTC
CDR3: CSASWETQYF

length: 15
V: TRBV28
J: TRBJ1-2
size: -
D: TRBD1
DNA: TGTGCCAGCAGTTTTTTTGGGCAGGGGGTCTATGGCTACACCTTC
CDR3: CASSFFGQGVYGYTF

length: 15
V: TRBV20-1
J: TRBJ2-7
size: many
D: -
DNA: TGCAGTGTTCCTCCCCGGGCTAGCTCGCTTTACGAGCAGTACTTC
CDR3: CSVPPRASSLYEQYF

length: 18
V: TRBV11-2
J: TRBJ1-2
size: -
D: -
DNA: TGTGCCAGCAGCTTAGGAACCTATGATCCCCGACCAGGACCTGGCTACACCTTC
CDR3: CASSLGTYDPRPGPGYTF

length: 18
V: TRBV11-3
J: TRBJ2-2
size: few
D: TRBD2
DNA: TGTGCCAGCAGCCCGACCCCCGGGACTAGCGGGAGTGGGGGGGAGCTGTTTTTT
CDR3: CASSPTPGTSGSGGELFF

length: 15
V: TRBV7-8
J: TRBJ2-1
size: many
D: TRBD1
DNA: TGTGCCAGCAGCCTGGGACAGGGGGCTTACAATGAGCAGTTCTTC
CDR3: CASSLGQGAYNEQFF

length: 14
V: TRBV5-5
J: TRBJ1-1
size: -
D: -
DNA: TGTGCCAGCAGCTTGGTTGGGGTTGGCACTGAAGCTTTCTTT
CDR3: CASSLVGVGTEAFF

length: 14
V: TRBV3-1
J: TRBJ1-1
size: many
D: -
DNA: TGTGCCAGCAGCTTACAGGGCGGAATCACTGAAGCTTTCTTT
CDR3: CASSLQGGITEAFF

length: 12
V: TRBV29-1
J: TRBJ2-3
size: many
D: -
DNA: TGCAGCGTTGACACAGGGTCAGATACGCAGTATTTT
CDR3: CSVDTGSDTQYF

length: 15
V: TRBV7-9
J: TRBJ2-7
size: few
D: TRBD2
DNA: TGTGCCAGCAGCCCACCCGGGACTAGCGCCTACGAGCAGTACTTC
CDR3: CASSPPGTSAYEQYF

length: 22
V: TRBV21-1
J: TRBJ2-7
size: many
D: -
DNA: TGTGCCAGCAGCCCTAGGAGGACTTTTTCGGGACAGCATGCTGTCAGACCCTACGAGCAGTACTTC
CDR3: CASSPRRTFSGQHAVRPYEQYF

length: 18
V: TRBV6-6
J: TRBJ2-7
size: many
D: TRBD1
DNA: TGTGCCAGCAGCCGAATTGACAGGGGCCAGCTTAGACTGACCGAGCAGTACTTC
CDR3: CASSRIDRGQLRLTEQYF

length: 13
V: TRBV15
J: TRBJ2-1
size: many
D: -
DNA: TGTGCCACGTCACCGGTTGTTTACAATGAGCAGGTCTTC
CDR3: CATSPVVYNEQVF

length: 17
V: TRBV5-1
J: TRBJ2-5
size: many
D: TRBD1
DNA: TGCGCCAGCAGCTTGGGGACAGGGTCTGGGATCCAAGAGACCCAGTACTTC
CDR3: CASSLGTGSGIQETQYF